Below, 24 T cell receptor beta chains from the same sample are listed, as sequenced in a study of control samples from healthy donors and cancer patients. Profiling relied on immunoSEQ multiplex PCR, and the TCRdb table lists in-frame clones only, not all of them. The sample has about 40,000 clones, roughly nine tenths seen once. The sequenced sample consisted of blood. The source of these receptors is a woman in her 50s in good health.

This chain links TRBV6-5 with TRBJ1-1; D is uncertain. The CDR3 runs to 14 residues. V lost 0 bases and J lost 0, with 5 bases in between. Germline CDR1 is MNHEY and CDR2 is SVGAGI. CDR3 amino acids: CASSYSTMNTEAFF. As DNA, the CDR3 is TGTGCCAGCAGTTACTCGACCATGAACACTGAAGCTTTCTTT.

This chain connects TRBV29-1 to TRBJ1-2; 11 bases agree with TRBD1. The germline gives CDR1 SQVTM, CDR2 ANQGSEA. The CDR3 has 14 residues. Trimming removed 7 bases from V and 1 base from J; junction bases left unmatched: 5. The CDR3 bases are TGCAGCGGGGACAGGGGGACTTTTAACTATGGCTACACCTTC. It translates to CSGDRGTFNYGYTF.

J is TRBJ1-5 and V is TRBV27; D remains unclear. Germline CDR1 reads MNHEY; CDR2 reads SMNVEV (reference sequence). V dropped 2 bases and J dropped 2 bases, with 10 bases sitting between them. The CDR3 extends over 15 amino acids. The CDR3 reads CASSLGSARNQPQHF. The CDR3 DNA is TGTGCCAGCAGTTTAGGATCGGCCCGCAATCAGCCCCAGCATTTT.

This sequence joins TRBV7-9 and TRBJ2-2; no clear D. The germline CDR1 and CDR2 sequences are SEHNR and FQNEAQ (reference sequence). V was shortened by 1 base and J by 1 base, with 4 bases between the two germline ends. CDR3 length equals 14 residues. The DNA for the CDR3 is TGTGCCAGCAGCTTAGACAGGAACACCGGGGAGCTGTTTTTT. It yields the protein CASSLDRNTGELFF.

The chain recombines TRBV4-3 with TRBJ1-4, with D hard to call. With 0 bases removed from V and 3 bases from J, the gap between germline ends came to 11 bases. The germline gives CDR1 LGHNA, CDR2 YSLEER. CDR3 size: 16 residues. CDR3 sequence reads: CASSQDLGEANEKLFF. Here the CDR3 DNA reads TGCGCCAGCAGCCAAGATCTCGGAGAGGCTAATGAAAAACTGTTTTTT.

The chain employs TRBV5-4 and TRBJ2-5; D possibly corresponds to TRBD2 (5 bases). Germline values: CDR1 SGHNT, CDR2 YYREEE (reference sequence). The CDR3 is 13 amino acids. Trimming removed 4 bases at V and 0 bases at J, with 7 bases between. The CDR3 DNA sequence: TGTGCCAGCAGCGCCGGGAACCAAGAGACCCAGTACTTC. Translation: CASSAGNQETQYF.

The CDR3 spells CASSYSAGGAAQHF. The CDR3 DNA follows: TGTGCCAGCAGTTACTCCGCGGGGGGCGCGGCCCAGCATTTT. The chain is built from TRBV6-2 or TRBV6-3 and TRBJ1-5; weak D call: TRBD1 (6 bases). Trimming took 0 bases from V and 11 from J, leaving 14 bases between them. Germline V CDR1 and CDR2: MNHEY, SVGEGT. The CDR3 contains 14 residues.

J is TRBJ2-1 and V is TRBV9; D remains ambiguous. CDR1 and CDR2 (germline): SGDLS, YYNGEE. The CDR3 is 10 residues long. V was shortened by 7 bases and J by 5 bases, with 4 bases between the two germline ends. The CDR3 nucleotides are TGTGCCAGCGGGGACAATGAGCAGTTCTTC. Translating it yields CASGDNEQFF.

This chain connects TRBV27 to TRBJ2-1; a weak D match, TRBD1 (5 bases). The germline V gene encodes CDR1 MNHEY and CDR2 SMNVEV (reference sequence). The CDR3 sequence is 16 residues long. Trimming took 6 bases from V and 5 from J, leaving 20 bases between them. The CDR3 DNA reads as TGTGCCAGCAGACTCAGGGTCACCTCAGCTGACAATGAGCAGTTCTTC. The encoded protein is CASRLRVTSADNEQFF.

This chain links TRBV18 with TRBJ2-7, with D tentatively TRBD1 (6 bases). V dropped 3 bases and J dropped 3 bases, with 12 bases sitting between them. This CDR3 has 14 residues. The germline CDR1 and CDR2 sequences are KGHSH and LQKENI. The CDR3 region is CASSPTRQVYEQYF. The CDR3 DNA reads as TGTGCCAGCTCACCTACCCGACAGGTCTACGAGCAGTACTTC.

This chain links TRBV7-2 with TRBJ1-5; D remains unclear. The CDR3 runs 13 residues. Trimming pared 5 bases from V and 4 bases from J, leaving 9 bases between. In germline, CDR1 is SGHTA, CDR2 FQGNSA. DNA of the CDR3: TGTGCCAGCAGCGTAGGTCCTAATCAGCCCCAGCATTTT. This encodes CASSVGPNQPQHF.

DNA of the CDR3: TGTGCCATCAGTGAGTCCGGTCAGAGCTCTGGAAACACCATATATTTT. Translation gives CAISESGQSSGNTIYF. The chain has TRBV10-3 and TRBJ1-3, with D uncertain. CDR3 length equals 16 residues. V was pared by 0 bases and J by 0 bases, with 9 bases between. In germline, CDR1 is ENHRY, CDR2 SYGVKD.

The V gene is TRBV7-9, the J gene TRBJ1-3; no definite D call. The length of the CDR3 is 16 residues. CDR1 SEHNR and CDR2 FQNEAQ come from the germline V gene (reference sequence). Trimming removed 1 base at V and 1 base at J, with 11 bases between. The CDR3: CASSLGSPGSGNTIYF. In nucleotides, the CDR3 is TGTGCCAGCAGCTTAGGATCCCCGGGGTCTGGAAACACCATATATTTT.

This clone was seen just once. The chain combines TRBV2 with TRBJ1-5; D not certain. The germline V gene has CDR1 SNHLY and CDR2 FYNNEI. The CDR3 has 16 amino acids. V lost 1 base and J lost 6, with 16 bases in between. In nucleotides, the CDR3 is TGTGCCAGCAGTGAAGGGGGTAGACGGCCGGCTCAGCCCCAGCATTTT. Its translation is CASSEGGRRPAQPQHF. The full variable domain, in which reference TRBV2 and TRBJ1-5 provide the parts outside the CDR3, is EPEVTQTPSHQVTQMGQEVILRCVPISNHLYFYWYRQILGQKVEFLVSFYNNEISEKSEIFDDQFSVERPDGSNFTLKIRSTKLEDSAMYFCASSEGGRRPAQPQHFGDGTRLSIL.

The V call is TRBV18, the J call TRBJ1-2; no clear D gene. The V end lost 0 bases, the J end lost 4 bases, and 6 bases lay between the germline ends. CDR1 and CDR2 from the germline V gene are KGHSH and LQKENI. The CDR3 sequence is 13 residues long. The CDR3 spells CASSPPMSYGYTF. CDR3 DNA sequence: TGTGCCAGCTCACCACCAATGAGCTATGGCTACACCTTC.

This rearrangement joins TRBV19 to TRBJ2-5, with a tentative D call TRBD1 (7 bases). CDR1 LNHDA and CDR2 SQIVND come from the germline V gene (reference sequence). V lost 5 bases and J 4 bases, leaving 20 bases between the germline ends. This CDR3 comprises 16 residues. This chain's CDR3 is CASSPGTARRGETQYF. CDR3 sequence (DNA): TGTGCCAGTAGTCCTGGGACAGCCCGGAGGGGAGAGACCCAGTACTTC.

The rearrangement joins TRBV6-5 to TRBJ1-1, with 7 bases aligning to TRBD1. The CDR3 has 14 amino acids. Germline V gives CDR1 MNHEY, CDR2 SVGAGI. V trimming: 7 bases; J trimming: 10 bases; junction bases outside the gene matches: 15. CDR3 sequence reads: CASIPDRASVGAFF. In nucleotides, the CDR3 is TGTGCCAGCATTCCAGACAGGGCCAGTGTTGGAGCTTTCTTT.

The sample holds one count of this clone. J is TRBJ2-1 and V is TRBV3-1 (or the pseudogene TRBV3-2), with 12 bases that match TRBD2. This CDR3 comprises 15 residues. CDR1 LGHDT and CDR2 YNNKEL come from the germline V gene (reference sequence). With V trimmed by 6 bases and J by 6 bases, 6 bases remained unmatched. DNA for the CDR3: TGTGCCAGCAGGGAAGGACTAGCGGGGAGCAATGAGCAGTTCTTC. It translates to CASREGLAGSNEQFF.

This clone was observed a handful of times. The chain recombines TRBV4-2 with TRBJ2-7, with 10 bases that match TRBD1. CDR1 and CDR2 from the germline V gene are LGHNA and YNFKEQ. The CDR3 is 15 residues long. J was trimmed by 4 bases and V by 1 base; bases with no gene match: 4. In nucleotides, the CDR3 is TGTGCCAGCAGCCAAGGAGGACAGGGGGAATACGAGCAGTACTTC. Translation gives CASSQGGQGEYEQYF.

The gene calls are TRBV27 and TRBJ1-1; no clear D gene. Germline V CDR1 and CDR2: MNHEY, SMNVEV (reference sequence). This CDR3 has 13 amino acids. Trimming took 4 bases from V and 0 from J, leaving 6 bases between them. The CDR3 region has the DNA TGTGCCAGCAGTTCCCGCATGAACACTGAAGCTTTCTTT. This gives the protein CASSSRMNTEAFF.

The chain carries TRBV7-9 and TRBJ1-1; D may be TRBD1 (6 bases). Trimming cost V 2 bases and J 5 bases, with 9 bases left between them. The CDR3 runs to 13 residues. Germline CDR1 SEHNR, CDR2 FQNEAQ (reference sequence). The chain's CDR3 is CASSLKGGTEAFF. CDR3 in DNA: TGTGCCAGCAGCTTAAAAGGGGGGACTGAAGCTTTCTTT.

Notes on this clone: Relative to the germline gene, one junction end is altered; a read error may explain this. The rearrangement links TRBV29-1 to TRBJ2-2; possibly TRBD2 for D (5 bases). Germline-derived CDR1 and CDR2 are SQVTM and ANQGSEA. The CDR3 runs 11 residues. Here the CDR3 DNA reads TGCAGCGTTGGTCAGGACCGGGGAGCTGTTTTT. Protein: CSVGQDRGAVF.

Remarks on this clone: This sample includes further DNA sequences coding for the same CDR3. This chain links TRBV29-1 with TRBJ1-1, with TRBD1 as a possible D gene (6 bases). The V gene's germline CDR1 is SQVTM and CDR2 ANQGSEA. This CDR3 is built from 11 residues. Between the trimmed V and J ends, which lost 3 bases and 4 bases, there was a span of 6 bases. For the CDR3, the DNA is TGCAGCGTTGACAGGGGCACTGAAGCTTTCTTT. It yields the protein CSVDRGTEAFF.

This chain connects TRBV27 to TRBJ1-6, with 7 bases lining up with TRBD1. Looked up from germline, CDR1 is MNHEY and CDR2 is SMNVEV (reference sequence). This CDR3 is built from 16 residues. V dropped 4 bases and J dropped 1; count of bases not matched to a gene: 4. The DNA for the CDR3 is TGTGCCAGCAGTTACAGGGGTGGATCCTATAATTCACCCCTCCACTTT. This translates into CASSYRGGSYNSPLHF.